The T cell receptor beta chain under discussion was sequenced for a study of cytotoxic CD8 clonotypes in ibrutinib-treated CLL (dated by TCRdb to about 2021). A note on the overall study: The cohort had about a dozen relapsed/refractory and approximately 15 treatment-naive patients; around 17 were IGHV unmutated. An average of approximately 260,000 productive templates and tens of thousands of productive rearrangements was obtained per sample. Cryopreserved peripheral blood mononuclear cells were obtained before treatment, at response, and at either sustained remission or disease progression. Response samples were taken after a median of approximately eleven months on treatment, ranging from about 6 to 40 months. Longitudinal samples were available for 26 of the 86 trial participants. Partial responses were observed in approximately 24 patients and complete responses in 2; after a median follow-up of roughly 62 months, remission was maintained in around 14 patients and progression was observed in roughly twelve. What the research found in general, with its limitations: At ibrutinib response clonality went up, during sustained remission it held steady, and at progression it dropped back toward baseline. Lymph node repertoires were not examined, and the timing of sampling was not matched between patients in sustained remission and those whose disease progressed. Public clonotypes were rare and either shrank or stayed stable during treatment, and the rise in clonality at ibrutinib response reflected expansion of private clonotypes. Baseline clonality was found to be higher than that of age-matched healthy donors and was strongly correlated with circulating CD8+ T-cell counts.

For TCR beta library preparation, about 2 micrograms of genomic DNA was extracted from cryopreserved PBMCs. High-throughput TCR beta sequencing was performed on longitudinal blood samples from CLL patients receiving ibrutinib monotherapy. The patients took part in an open-label, single-center phase 2 trial of ibrutinib monotherapy. On a MiSeq, deep resolution sequencing aimed for a depth between 1 in 1 million and 1 in 200,000 T cells, with each clonotype covered approximately 9.2x on average. The immunoSEQ hsTCRB Kit was used to generate TCR beta libraries. As for the original processing: ImmunoSEQ Data Assistant and ImmunoSEQ Analyzer were used for data analysis, and V, D and J genes were assigned according to IMGT definitions. Clonality, which ranges from 0 to 1, was calculated as one minus the normalized Shannon entropy of productive rearrangement frequencies. Only overrepresented clonotypes making up at least 0.05% of the repertoire of each patient were included in the public clonotype analysis. Repertoires from about a dozen age-matched healthy donors in immuneACCESS were used as clonality controls. TCRdb re-hosts the immuneACCESS table, in-frame sequences only. Its copies lack some clones; in the studies checked, an unresolved V gene accounts for under half of them, and the cause for the rest is not known. From that table come the V and J calls and clone size; the DNA was used to work out D and trimming. This sample lists a few hundred thousand clones; roughly 79% were detected once. Together, the top ten hold approximately 7% of the sample.

Turning to this clone: Its target antigen remains unknown. Base quality data are lacking; no much larger clone is found one base away.

The CDR3 contains 17 residues, cysteine and phenylalanine counted. Only the CDR3 DNA stays, 51 bases, in frame from base 1. Cut back by 4 bases and 5 bases, the V and J ends lie 22 bases apart. For CDR1 and CDR2, the germline V gene lists SGDLS and YYNGEE. The rearranged segments are TRBV9 and TRBJ2-1, and TRBD2 may be the D gene, going by 5 matching bases. Material: PBMCs, obtained before ibrutinib treatment. The source is a human donor with chronic lymphocytic leukemia. The nucleotide sequence is given as TGTGCCAGCAGCCACCCCAAAGGGCAAGCGGAGAACAATGAGCAGTTCTTC. This yields the protein CASSHPKGQAENNEQFF.